The following is a T cell receptor beta chain sequence with its context. Only in-frame clones appear in the TCRdb table, and some are missing; sequencing was by immunoSEQ multiplex PCR. The sample contains under 200,000 clones, 90% of which appear only once. The sample comes from a study of blood T cell repertoires in COVID-19. The V gene's germline CDR1 is MNHEY and CDR2 SVGAGI. With 7 bases removed from V and 5 bases from J, the gap between germline ends came to 11 bases. The CDR3 contains 12 residues. Sequencing was performed on peripheral blood. This chain uses TRBV6-5 with TRBJ1-1, with unresolved D. The origin of this receptor is a man aged 50-60 years with acute or convalescent COVID-19. The CDR3 sequence: CASTRGMTEAFF. As DNA, the CDR3 is TGTGCCAGCACTCGAGGGATGACTGAAGCTTTCTTT.